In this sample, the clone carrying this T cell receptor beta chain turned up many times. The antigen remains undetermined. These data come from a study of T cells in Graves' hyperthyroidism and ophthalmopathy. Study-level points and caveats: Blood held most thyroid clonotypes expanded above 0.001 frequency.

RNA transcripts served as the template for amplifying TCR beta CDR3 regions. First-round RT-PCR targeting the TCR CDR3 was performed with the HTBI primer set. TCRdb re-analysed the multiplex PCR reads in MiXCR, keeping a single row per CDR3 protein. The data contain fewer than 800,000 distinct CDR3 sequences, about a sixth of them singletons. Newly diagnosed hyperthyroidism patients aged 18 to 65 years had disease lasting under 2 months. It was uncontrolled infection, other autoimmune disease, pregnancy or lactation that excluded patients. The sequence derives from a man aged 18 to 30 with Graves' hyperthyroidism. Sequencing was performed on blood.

The CDR3 sequence: CATSDRQLTEAFF. CDR3 in DNA: TGTGCCACCAGTGATCGACAGCTCACTGAAGCTTTCTTT. The chain has TRBV24-1 and TRBJ1-1, with D possibly matching TRBD1 (5 bases). Trimming removed 3 bases at V and 4 bases at J, with 8 bases between. The CDR3 is 13 residues long. In germline, CDR1 is KGHDR, CDR2 SFDVKD.